The 13 T cell receptor beta chains given below trace back to one sample, sequenced in a study of T cell repertoires in cytomegalovirus infection (dated by TCRdb to between 2019 and 2020). Their antigens are not known. Sequencing was carried out with an Illumina HiSeq 1500. TCRdb reprocessed the public reads (quality trimming at Q25 with fastp, clone calling with MiXCR) and kept in-frame beta chains. Entries that share a CDR3 protein sequence are merged under the most common genes and DNA. The sample contains approximately 300,000 distinct CDR3 sequences, roughly 29% of them found a single time. The top ten constitute around 18% of the sample. The treatment or condition label corresponds to: in vitro stimulation with specific CMV peptide epitopes to enrich CMV-specific T cells. Sequences were derived from cultured PBMCs, sampled from culture after CMV antigen stimulation. The receptors here all came from a human donor in good health (CMV status not recorded). Some clones in this sample may be carry-over from other donors' samples.

Only a few counts were recorded for this clonotype. V is TRBV7-9 and J is TRBJ2-7, with D possibly being TRBD1 (6 bases). The V end lost 5 bases, the J end lost 2 bases, and 25 bases lay between the germline ends. This CDR3 has 18 amino acids. CDR1 and CDR2 from the germline V gene are SEHNR and FQNEAQ (reference sequence). The CDR3: CASSHRARASTLTYEQYF. In DNA, the CDR3 is TGTGCCAGCAGCCACAGGGCTCGAGCCTCCACTCTGACCTACGAGCAGTACTTC.

This clonotype was observed a few times. The chain employs TRBV7-3 and TRBJ2-1, with TRBD2 identical over 9 bases. Germline V CDR1 and CDR2: SGHTA, FQGTGA. Trimming cost V 4 bases and J 0 bases; bases outside gene matches: 19. The CDR3 has 21 amino acids. This CDR3 reads CASSSPSIMTSGGSSYNEQFF. CDR3 in DNA: TGTGCCAGCAGCTCCCCCTCGATCATGACTAGCGGAGGAAGCTCCTACAATGAGCAGTTCTTC.

This clonotype appeared a few times. This chain connects TRBV28 to TRBJ2-7, with 13 nucleotides matching TRBD2. The V gene end was trimmed by 0 bases and the J gene end by 1 base; junction bases not matched to a gene: 0. Per germline, CDR1 MDHEN and CDR2 SYDVKM. The CDR3 totals 16 residues. For the CDR3, the DNA is TGTGCCAGCAGTTTATGGACTAGCGGGAGGTCCTACGAGCAGTACTTC. Translated: CASSLWTSGRSYEQYF.

V gene TRBV18 combines with J gene TRBJ2-7; D remains ambiguous. The germline V gene encodes CDR1 KGHSH and CDR2 LQKENI. This CDR3 comprises 13 residues. Trimming stripped 3 bases from V and 0 bases from J, with 6 bases between. CDR3 DNA: TGTGCCAGCTCACCGACCCGCTCCTACGAGCAGTACTTC. Protein: CASSPTRSYEQYF.

V gene TRBV6-6 combines with J gene TRBJ1-5; no definite D call. The CDR3 is made up of 13 amino acids. Trimming removed 2 bases from V and 7 bases from J, with 9 bases in between. The germline gives CDR1 MNHNY, CDR2 SVGAGI (reference sequence). The DNA of the CDR3 is TGTGCCAGCAGTTACGTCGAGGGACAGCCCCAGCATTTT. Translated, it gives CASSYVEGQPQHF.

This clonotype was observed at least ten times. The chain employs TRBV7-8 and TRBJ1-4; possible D gene TRBD1, 5 bases. This CDR3 is built from 14 residues. The V and J ends lost 1 base and 8 bases respectively, with 11 bases between them. CDR1 and CDR2 from the germline V gene are SGHVS and FQNEAQ. The CDR3 DNA sequence: TGTGCCAGCAGCTTAGGGAGGGGAAACGAAAAACTGTTTTTT. This sequence encodes CASSLGRGNEKLFF.

V is TRBV5-1 and J is TRBJ2-1; maybe TRBD2 (6 bases). Germline-derived CDR1 and CDR2 are SGHRS and YFSETQ. The CDR3 contains 15 residues. With 0 bases removed from V and 6 bases from J, the gap between germline ends came to 13 bases. CDR3 DNA: TGCGCCAGCAGCTTGGGACTAGAAACTCTCAATGAGCAGTTCTTC. The encoded protein is CASSLGLETLNEQFF.

V and J are TRBV6-1 and TRBJ2-6; D call uncertain. This CDR3 contains 11 residues. The V gene lost 5 bases and the J gene lost 10 bases, with 6 bases spanning the gap. Per germline, CDR1 MNHNS and CDR2 SASEGT. The CDR3 DNA reads TGTGCCAGCAGTCGGCCGAACGTCCTGACTTTC. This translates into CASSRPNVLTF.

V is TRBV18 and J is TRBJ2-2; 7 bases align to TRBD1. V lost 0 bases to trimming and J lost 4 bases; unmatched junction nucleotides: 5. CDR3 size: 16 residues. CDR1 is KGHSH and CDR2 is LQKENI in the germline V gene. CDR3 in amino acids: CASSPPWDRLTGELFF. The CDR3 DNA follows: TGTGCCAGCTCACCACCGTGGGACAGACTCACCGGGGAGCTGTTTTTT.

This clonotype was seen at least ten times. CDR3 sequence reads: CASRNRYSTDTQYF. The CDR3 nucleotides read TGTGCCAGCAGGAACCGGTATAGCACAGATACGCAGTATTTT. This chain uses TRBV7-9 with TRBJ2-3, with D uncertain. Deletions cut 6 bases from V and 0 bases from J, with 10 bases between. CDR1 SEHNR and CDR2 FQNEAQ come from the germline V gene (reference sequence). The CDR3 sequence is 14 residues long.

This clonotype was counted only a few times. The gene calls are TRBV5-6 and TRBJ2-7, with D perhaps TRBD2 (6 bases). The CDR3 consists of 19 residues. Germline CDR1 reads SGHDT; CDR2 reads YYEEEE. Between the trimmed V and J ends, which lost 0 bases and 0 bases, there was a span of 22 bases. DNA for the CDR3: TGTGCCAGCAGCTTGGCGGCAAGGGGTCCGCACGGGAGCTCCTACGAGCAGTACTTC. Its protein product is CASSLAARGPHGSSYEQYF.

This clonotype was seen only a few times. The J gene is TRBJ1-1, the V gene TRBV6-5, with D perhaps matching TRBD1 (6 bases). From germline, CDR1 is MNHEY and CDR2 SVGAGI. Trimming left V 7 bases short and J 1 base short, with 10 bases between. The length of the CDR3 is 13 residues. The CDR3 nucleotides are TGTGCCAGCACTAAGACAGGGAACACTGAAGCTTTCTTT. Translating it yields CASTKTGNTEAFF.

V gene TRBV14 combines with J gene TRBJ2-1; maybe TRBD1 (6 bases). Germline V lookup: CDR1 SGHDN, CDR2 FVKESK. The length of the CDR3 is 14 residues. V lost 1 base to trimming and J lost 6 bases, with 10 bases between them. The CDR3 DNA reads as TGTGCCAGCAGCCAAGTATCAGGGGTCAATGAGCAGTTCTTC. Protein product: CASSQVSGVNEQFF.